The rows below give T cell receptor beta chains drawn from one sample of a study of blood T cell repertoires in COVID-19. Sequencing used immunoSEQ multiplex PCR; TCRdb keeps in-frame clones, though not all of them. The sample consists of roughly 130,000 clones, 88% of them appearing once. The sequenced sample was peripheral blood. Receptor source: a human donor with COVID-19, enrolled during active disease. The donor label of this sample is uncertain. Both conserved end residues are part of each CDR3. The size field is filled for only some rows; it gives once, few, many or a size class.

18	TRBV30	TRBJ1-6	.	CAWSSTGTGLPYNSPLHF
14	TRBV18	TRBJ1-1	.	CASSPQGRDTEAFF
18	TRBV7-9	TRBJ2-3	.	CASSSVVGAGDATDTQYF
13	TRBV6-5	TRBJ1-2	.	CASKPTEMYGYTF
15	TRBV11-2	TRBJ1-1	.	CASSPGQGANTEAFF
16	TRBV13	TRBJ2-3	.	CASSLLRDREGDTQYF
14	TRBV2	TRBJ2-7	.	CASSPGGSSYEQYF
14	TRBV4-1	TRBJ1-6	.	CASSRGATNSPLHF
15	TRBV4-1	TRBJ2-7	.	CASSRLAGGQDEQYF
13	TRBV5-1	TRBJ2-3	.	CASSSLAIDTQYF
15	TRBV23-1	TRBJ2-2	few	CASSLLTGHPGELFF
15	TRBV3-1/TRBV3-2	TRBJ2-1	.	CASSQDREGWNEQFF
18	TRBV6-1	TRBJ2-6	.	CASSDLGQVFSGANVLTF
15	TRBV19	TRBJ1-5	.	CASSIENRGNQPQHF
15	TRBV6-2/TRBV6-3	TRBJ2-3	.	CASSYERGGSDTQYF
15	TRBV2	TRBJ2-5	.	CASGRGLVLGETQYF
13	TRBV5-5	TRBJ1-1	few	CASSLEQNTEAFF
17	TRBV19	TRBJ2-5	once	CASSRRPEEGTSETQYF
12	TRBV30	TRBJ1-1	.	CAWIAGGTEAFF
15	TRBV18	TRBJ2-7	.	CASSPPAGVAYEQYF
13	TRBV18	TRBJ1-1	few	CASSLGGEAEAFF
13	TRBV7-6	TRBJ1-4	.	CASSTEQGEKLFF